This T cell receptor beta chain comes out of a study of cytomegalovirus exposure and HLA in healthy donors. For the study at large: The approximately 110 validation repertoires were reported in a later analysis to have been generated on the same platform as the roughly 720 first-cohort repertoires.

V shed 4 bases, J shed 8 bases, and the junction held 6 bases outside the gene matches. In germline, CDR1 is SGHDT, CDR2 YYEEEE. CDR3 length: 14 residues. The assay was immunoSEQ multiplex PCR, and TCRdb's table has in-frame clones only and misses some. The profile shows more than 100,000 clones, roughly 86% of them singletons. For this clone: What it binds is unknown.

General study findings and limits: A list of around 150 TCR beta chains associated with cytomegalovirus was given. Within the 95 to 150 validation repertoires, first-cohort TCR clusters tended to co-occur, according to a later analysis.

Specimen: PBMCs. The receptor's source is a man under 40 in good health and CMV-seronegative. V usage is TRBV5-6 and J usage is TRBJ1-6; 7 positions agree with TRBD1. DNA of the CDR3: TGTGCCAGCAGCGGAGGGGGCGCATATTCACCCCTCCACTTT. It specifies CASSGGGAYSPLHF.